The entry that follows covers one TCR beta chain sequence. The data were obtained in a study of blood T cell repertoires in COVID-19. Study-level background: Samples of COVID-19 (acute and convalescent) were obtained from the United States, Italy and Spain. PBMCs, B-cell-depleted T cells, or T cells were the source of the cDNA or gDNA that made up the material.

Authors' processing steps: Using reference gene primer amplification, nucleated cell counts were estimated. Clones were sequenced by immunoSEQ multiplex PCR, and TCRdb holds only the in-frame ones, with some missing. V and J calls plus clone size are reproduced from that table; the DNA served to infer D and trimming. The sample lists approximately 120,000 clones, roughly four fifths occurring once. Germline CDR1 is MNHEY and CDR2 is SVGAGI. With 0 bases removed from V and 1 base from J, the gap between germline ends came to 9 bases. The CDR3 has 16 amino acids. The sequenced sample was peripheral blood. The sequence came from a human donor in a cohort sampled during active COVID-19. V is TRBV6-5 and J is TRBJ2-2; D uncertain. Here the CDR3 DNA reads TGTGCCAGCAGTTACTCGCCGAGGTTGAACACCGGGGAGCTGTTTTTT. Amino acid sequence: CASSYSPRLNTGELFF.